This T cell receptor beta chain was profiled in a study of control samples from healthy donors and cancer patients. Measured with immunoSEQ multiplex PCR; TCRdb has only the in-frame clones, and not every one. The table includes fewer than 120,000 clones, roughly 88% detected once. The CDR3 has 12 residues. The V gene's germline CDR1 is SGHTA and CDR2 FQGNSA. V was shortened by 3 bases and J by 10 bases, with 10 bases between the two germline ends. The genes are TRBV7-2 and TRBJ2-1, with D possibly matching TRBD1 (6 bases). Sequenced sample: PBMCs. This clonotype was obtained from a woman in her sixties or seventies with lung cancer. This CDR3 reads CASSLETGEQFF. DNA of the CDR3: TGTGCCAGCAGCTTGGAAACAGGGGAGCAGTTCTTC.